Listed below are T cell receptor beta chains from one sample, sequenced in a study of blood T cells in healthy people across ages. MiXCR, applied by TCRdb to the 5' RACE reads, yields one record per CDR3 protein. This sample has about 720,000 distinct CDR3 sequences, with 22% found just once. Input material: blood. The source is a man between 65 and 85 years old in good health. CDR3s include the opening cysteine and the closing phenylalanine or tryptophan. D genes are given only for firm matches. Expanded clones get a size class; other rows say once, few or many, or leave the size out.

d_gene	abundance	v_gene	j_gene	CDR3nt	CDR3aa
NA	few	TRBV29-1	TRBJ2-7	TGCAGCGTTGAAGATCATGGACAGAGCTCCTACGAGCAGTACTTC	CSVEDHGQSSYEQYF
NA	NA	TRBV19	TRBJ2-7	TGTGCCAGTAGGGACTCCAGATACTACGAGCAGTACTTC	CASRDSRYYEQYF
TRBD1	NA	TRBV18	TRBJ1-1	TGTGCCAGCTCACCACGAACAGGGGGCCCCATGAACACTGAAGCTTTCTTT	CASSPRTGGPMNTEAFF
NA	few	TRBV30	TRBJ1-6	TGTGCCTGGAGTCCCAATAATTCACCCCTCCACTTT	CAWSPNNSPLHF
NA	NA	TRBV10-3	TRBJ2-7	TGTGCCATCAGTGAGTCGAACGGGAACTACGAGCAGTACTTC	CAISESNGNYEQYF
NA	NA	TRBV6-1	TRBJ2-5	TGTGCCAGCAACGGCGGGGTTACCGGGGAGACCCAGTACTTC	CASNGGVTGETQYF
NA	NA	TRBV28	TRBJ2-7	TGTGCCAGCAGTTTTTACGGACGGGACACGTTGAACGAGCAGTACTTC	CASSFYGRDTLNEQYF
NA	NA	TRBV7-2	TRBJ2-1	TGTGCCAGCAGCTTAACGCGAGGCAATGAGCAGTTCTTC	CASSLTRGNEQFF
TRBD2	NA	TRBV5-4	TRBJ2-2	TGTGCCAGCAGCTCCGGACTAGCGGAAGTCACCGGGGAGCTGTTTTTT	CASSSGLAEVTGELFF
NA	NA	TRBV24-1	TRBJ2-1	TGTGCCACCAGTGATTTGGGGGCCTACAATGAGCAGTTCTTC	CATSDLGAYNEQFF
TRBD2	NA	TRBV27	TRBJ2-4	TGTGCCAGCAGTCCACTGGGAGGGTTTCGGCATGACAAAAACATTCAGTACTTC	CASSPLGGFRHDKNIQYF
TRBD2	NA	TRBV3-1	TRBJ2-2	TGTGCCAGCCAACCAATGGCGGGAGGTACCAGGGAGCTGTTTTTT	CASQPMAGGTRELFF
NA	few	TRBV9	TRBJ1-5	TGTGCCAGCAGCGTAGAAAGGGCCAATCAGCCCCAGCATTTT	CASSVERANQPQHF
TRBD2	NA	TRBV10-3	TRBJ2-1	TGTGCCATCAGTGAGTCGCTATCTGGGACTAGCATATACAATGAGCAGTTCTTC	CAISESLSGTSIYNEQFF
NA	NA	TRBV7-2	TRBJ2-5	TGTGCCAGCAGCCTCGGACAGTTCCAAGAGACCCAGTACTTC	CASSLGQFQETQYF
NA	few	TRBV29-1	TRBJ1-2	TGCAGCGTTGTGGCGGGAGACTATGGCTACACCTTC	CSVVAGDYGYTF
NA	NA	TRBV12-3/TRBV12-4	TRBJ1-1	TGTGCCAGCACCCGGGGAGGGGCCACTGAAGCTTTCTTT	CASTRGGATEAFF
NA	NA	TRBV12-3/TRBV12-4	TRBJ1-5	TGTGCCAGCAGCCTCGGACGGTTCAATCCGCCCCAGCATTTT	CASSLGRFNPPQHF
NA	NA	TRBV2	TRBJ1-5	TGTACCAGCAGTCCCCCAGGGAATAGCAATCAGCCCCAGCATTTT	CTSSPPGNSNQPQHF
NA	few	TRBV5-1	TRBJ2-6	TGCGCCAGCAGCTTGGGCTCTATCTCTGGGGCCAACGTCCTGACTTTC	CASSLGSISGANVLTF
NA	NA	TRBV18	TRBJ2-5	TGTGCCAGCTCACCACAAGGAGGGATTCAAGAGACCCAGTACTTC	CASSPQGGIQETQYF
NA	many	TRBV5-1	TRBJ2-7	TGCGCCAGCAGCTTGGGATTAGGGGGGCTGTTGTACGAGCAGTACTTC	CASSLGLGGLLYEQYF
TRBD1	few	TRBV19	TRBJ2-1	TGTGCCAGTAGTTATCGGGACAGTGGGGTCAATGAGCAGTTCTTC	CASSYRDSGVNEQFF
NA	few	TRBV7-8	TRBJ1-5	TGTGCCAGCAGCTTAGACCCTGGGAAAAATCAGCCCCAGCATTTT	CASSLDPGKNQPQHF
NA	NA	TRBV27	TRBJ2-1	TGTGCCAGCAGTTCAGACTTTGACTCCTACAATGAGCAGTTCTTC	CASSSDFDSYNEQFF
TRBD2	NA	TRBV3-1	TRBJ2-3	TGTGCCAGCAGCCAAGATTTAGCGGGGGGAACTAGCACAGATACGCAGTATTTT	CASSQDLAGGTSTDTQYF
NA	few	TRBV12-3/TRBV12-4	TRBJ1-1	TGTGCCAGCAGAAACGGGCTATTAAACACTGAAGCTTTCTTT	CASRNGLLNTEAFF
NA	few	TRBV5-1	TRBJ2-3	TGCGCCAGCAATAGTGCAGTTAGCACAGATACGCAGTATTTT	CASNSAVSTDTQYF
TRBD2	NA	TRBV12-3/TRBV12-4	TRBJ2-1	TGTGCCGGCAGTTTAGCGCTGACTAGCGACAGCTCCTACAATGAGCAGTTCTTC	CAGSLALTSDSSYNEQFF
NA	NA	TRBV6-6	TRBJ2-3	TGTGCCAGCAGCCCCACGGCAGGGAATACGCAGTATTTT	CASSPTAGNTQYF
TRBD2	many	TRBV20-1	TRBJ2-3	TGCAGTGCTAGGGGGCTAGCGGGGGCCGCACTCACAGATACGCAGTATTTT	CSARGLAGAALTDTQYF
NA	many	TRBV29-1	TRBJ2-3	TGCAGCGTTGTGGGCACAGATACGCAGTATTTT	CSVVGTDTQYF
NA	NA	TRBV5-1	TRBJ1-1	TGCGCCAGCAGCTCCCTTTGGGGCGGGGGCACTGAAGCTTTCTTT	CASSSLWGGGTEAFF
NA	NA	TRBV12-3/TRBV12-4	TRBJ2-3	TGTGCCAGCAGTTTCTTCGCCAGCCCGGTTAGCACAGATACGCAGTATTTT	CASSFFASPVSTDTQYF
NA	NA	TRBV5-1	TRBJ2-3	TGCGCCAGCAGCCATGGTTCGGGGAGCACAGATACGCAGTATTTT	CASSHGSGSTDTQYF
NA	few	TRBV4-3	TRBJ2-5	TGCGCCAGCAGCCAAGGGCCGGGATTAGAAGAGACCCAGTACTTC	CASSQGPGLEETQYF
TRBD1	NA	TRBV6-1	TRBJ2-6	TGTGCCAGCAGCTCCGGGACAGGAATCTCTGGGGCCAACGTCCTGACTTTC	CASSSGTGISGANVLTF
TRBD2	NA	TRBV12-3/TRBV12-4	TRBJ2-2	TGTGCCAGCAGTGGGGAGGGACTAGCGCTCGCCGGGGAGCTGTTTTTT	CASSGEGLALAGELFF
NA	NA	TRBV28	TRBJ2-7	TGTGCCAGCAGTTTACGGGACCTCGACTACGAGCAGTACTTC	CASSLRDLDYEQYF
NA	few	TRBV9	TRBJ2-1	TGTGCCAGCAGCGTATTCGGTCTAAGGCGATTCCAGAATGAGCAGTTCTTC	CASSVFGLRRFQNEQFF
NA	NA	TRBV5-1	TRBJ2-5	TGCGCCAGCAGCAAGGGACCTACTGGAGGGACCCAGTACTTC	CASSKGPTGGTQYF
NA	few	TRBV7-2	TRBJ1-1	TGTGCCAGCAGCCAACAGAACACTGAAGCTTTCTTT	CASSQQNTEAFF
NA	few	TRBV6-5	TRBJ1-6	TGTGCCAGCAGTACCCCCCGGGGCTTAGATTCACCCCTCCACTTT	CASSTPRGLDSPLHF
NA	NA	TRBV5-1	TRBJ2-7	TGCGCCAGCAGCTTGGAAGCAGGGGTCAACTACGAGCAGTACTTC	CASSLEAGVNYEQYF
NA	NA	TRBV9	TRBJ2-1	TGTGCCAGCAGCGTAGTTTCTGGGAATGTTAACAATGAGCAGTTCTTC	CASSVVSGNVNNEQFF
NA	NA	TRBV12-3/TRBV12-4	TRBJ2-7	TGTGCCAGCAGTCCCAGGGTCCGGTCCTACGAGCAGTACTTC	CASSPRVRSYEQYF
TRBD1	many	TRBV12-3/TRBV12-4	TRBJ1-1	TGTGCCAGCAGTTTTCAGGGGGCAACTGAAGCTTTCTTT	CASSFQGATEAFF
NA	NA	TRBV2	TRBJ1-6	TGTGCCAGCAGTGAGGGAGGTCATAATTCACCCCTCCACTTT	CASSEGGHNSPLHF
TRBD1	NA	TRBV14	TRBJ1-2	TGTGCCAGCAGCCAATTTCGCCAGGGGGGTGGCTACACCTTC	CASSQFRQGGGYTF
TRBD1	NA	TRBV27	TRBJ2-4	TGTGCCAGCAGCCCAGGGGGCTACGGGAACATTCAGTACTTC	CASSPGGYGNIQYF